This is a list of T cell receptor beta chains from one sample in a study of cytomegalovirus exposure and HLA in healthy donors. Sequencing used immunoSEQ multiplex PCR; TCRdb keeps in-frame clones, though not all of them. The sample gives about 190,000 clones, around 77% of which show up once; 1.5% to 2% is in the top ten. The material sequenced was PBMCs. The receptor source for this set is a woman aged 18 to 35 in good health and CMV-seronegative. Both conserved end residues are part of each CDR3. Each record gives: J gene, clone size, V gene, D gene, CDR3 DNA, CDR3 protein. D genes are given only for firm matches. Only some rows state a clone size, as once, few, many or a class for expanded clones.

J: TRBJ2-1; size: -; V: TRBV4-1; D: -; DNA: TGCGCCAGCAGCCAAGATGGCCGAGGGAGCTACAATGAGCAGTTCTTC; CDR3: CASSQDGRGSYNEQFF
J: TRBJ2-7; size: -; V: TRBV30; D: -; DNA: TGTGCCTGGAGTTCGGACTCCGGGATCTACGAGCAGTACTTC; CDR3: CAWSSDSGIYEQYF
J: TRBJ1-4; size: -; V: TRBV5-1; D: -; DNA: TGCGCCAGCAGATACGGCGGGGATGCGAGGGAAAAACTGTTTTTT; CDR3: CASRYGGDAREKLFF
J: TRBJ1-3; size: -; V: TRBV6-1; D: -; DNA: TGTGCCAGCAGTGAATTGGAGTTCAACAGGGACTCTGGAAACACCATATATTTT; CDR3: CASSELEFNRDSGNTIYF
J: TRBJ1-5; size: -; V: TRBV2; D: -; DNA: TGTGCCAGCAGTGAGAGGGAGGGAGTATATAGCAATCAGCCCCAGCATTTT; CDR3: CASSEREGVYSNQPQHF
J: TRBJ1-1; size: once; V: TRBV29-1; D: TRBD1; DNA: TGCAGCGTTGAAGGGACAGGGAGCAGGAAAAGAGCTTTCTTT; CDR3: CSVEGTGSRKRAFF
J: TRBJ1-1; size: -; V: TRBV7-9; D: TRBD1; DNA: TGTGCCAGCAGCTTTTTTACGGGACAGGAGAACACTGAAGCTTTCTTT; CDR3: CASSFFTGQENTEAFF
J: TRBJ2-1; size: -; V: TRBV27; D: -; DNA: TGTGCCAGCAGTCGGAAACAGGCAAAAAATGAGCAGTTCTTC; CDR3: CASSRKQAKNEQFF
J: TRBJ1-3; size: -; V: TRBV4-1; D: TRBD1; DNA: TGCGCCAGCAGCCAAGGGCAGGGACAGGGAGACACCATATATTTT; CDR3: CASSQGQGQGDTIYF
J: TRBJ2-1; size: -; V: TRBV23-1; D: TRBD2; DNA: TGCGCCAGCAGTCACTGGACTAGCGGGAGGGCCGGTTGGTCCTACAATGAGCAGTTCTTC; CDR3: CASSHWTSGRAGWSYNEQFF
J: TRBJ1-1; size: -; V: TRBV7-6; D: TRBD1; DNA: TGTGCCAGCAGCCCCCAGACAGGGGGCAGGACTGAAGCTTTCTTT; CDR3: CASSPQTGGRTEAFF
J: TRBJ2-1; size: -; V: TRBV5-1; D: TRBD2; DNA: TGCGCCAGCAGGGCTACTAGCGGGAGTCTGGTTGAGCAGTTCTTC; CDR3: CASRATSGSLVEQFF
J: TRBJ2-7; size: -; V: TRBV28; D: -; DNA: TGTGCCAGCAGCCAAAGACCGACAGTGAGGTACTTC; CDR3: CASSQRPTVRYF
J: TRBJ1-4; size: -; V: TRBV29-1; D: TRBD1; DNA: TGCAGCGTTGAAGCGGGACAGGGTCGAGAAAAACTGTTTTTT; CDR3: CSVEAGQGREKLFF
J: TRBJ2-2; size: -; V: TRBV5-1; D: TRBD2; DNA: TGCGCCAGCAGCGGGGGACTAGCGACTAACACCGGGGAGCTGTTTTTT; CDR3: CASSGGLATNTGELFF
J: TRBJ1-3; size: -; V: TRBV11-3; D: -; DNA: TGTGCCAGCAGCTTATCCCTCGGTCCGGGAAACACCATATATTTT; CDR3: CASSLSLGPGNTIYF
J: TRBJ1-2; size: -; V: TRBV4-3; D: -; DNA: TGCGCCAGCAGCCAAGAATCCGGGAGCCCTAACTATGGCTACACCTTC; CDR3: CASSQESGSPNYGYTF
J: TRBJ2-2; size: few; V: TRBV27; D: -; DNA: TGTGCCAGCAGTTTATCGAGCTCGCTAGTAACCGGGGAGCTGTTTTTT; CDR3: CASSLSSSLVTGELFF
J: TRBJ2-3; size: -; V: TRBV10-1; D: TRBD2; DNA: TGCGCCACCTCCCTAGCGGGGGGTCAGACAGATACGCAGTATTTT; CDR3: CATSLAGGQTDTQYF
J: TRBJ1-1; size: few; V: TRBV9; D: TRBD1; DNA: TGTGCCAGCAGCCCAGAAGGGACAGTGATGAACACTGAAGCTTTCTTT; CDR3: CASSPEGTVMNTEAFF
J: TRBJ2-1; size: -; V: TRBV4-3; D: TRBD2; DNA: TGCGCCAGCAGCCAAGATCCGAGCGGGAGGGCTCACAATGAGCAGTTCTTC; CDR3: CASSQDPSGRAHNEQFF
J: TRBJ2-7; size: -; V: TRBV11-2; D: -; DNA: TGTGCCAGCAGCCTCAACGGGTATCCGGGGGCCTACGAGCAGTACTTC; CDR3: CASSLNGYPGAYEQYF
J: TRBJ2-7; size: -; V: TRBV2; D: -; DNA: TGTGCCAGCAGTGAGGACTCTAGAGAAGCGTACGAGCAGTACTTC; CDR3: CASSEDSREAYEQYF
J: TRBJ2-3; size: -; V: TRBV28; D: TRBD2; DNA: TGTGCCAGTGCCTGGCGGGGGGTGGGGGCTACGCAGTATTTT; CDR3: CASAWRGVGATQYF
J: TRBJ1-2; size: -; V: TRBV5-8; D: -; DNA: TGTGCCAGCAGCTTGGGGGTTGTGACAGAAGATGGCTACACCTTC; CDR3: CASSLGVVTEDGYTF
J: TRBJ2-1; size: -; V: TRBV13; D: -; DNA: TGTGCCAGCAGCTTTAGCGGAAGCTCCTACAATGAGCAGTTCTTC; CDR3: CASSFSGSSYNEQFF
J: TRBJ1-1; size: -; V: TRBV5-8; D: -; DNA: TGTGCCAGCAGCTTGGTGGGGGCTGGTACTGAAGCTTTCTTT; CDR3: CASSLVGAGTEAFF
J: TRBJ2-7; size: -; V: TRBV14; D: -; DNA: TGTGCCAGCAGCCCGGGACACTACGAGCAGTACTTC; CDR3: CASSPGHYEQYF
J: TRBJ1-5; size: -; V: TRBV19; D: -; DNA: TGTGCCAGTAGCCGACAGAAGAATCAGCCCCAGCATTTT; CDR3: CASSRQKNQPQHF
J: TRBJ1-2; size: -; V: TRBV28; D: TRBD1; DNA: TGTGCCAGCAGTTTAGACAGGGGCGACTATGGCTACACCTTC; CDR3: CASSLDRGDYGYTF
J: TRBJ2-7; size: many; V: TRBV6-5; D: -; DNA: TGTGCCAGCAGTTACACCAGGTACTACGAGCAGTACTTC; CDR3: CASSYTRYYEQYF
J: TRBJ1-1; size: -; V: TRBV2; D: -; DNA: TGTGCCAGCACTATTCAGGGATTCTTGGCTGAAGCTTTCTTT; CDR3: CASTIQGFLAEAFF
J: TRBJ1-2; size: -; V: TRBV27; D: TRBD1; DNA: TGTGCCAGCAGTCAACGGACAGGCGACTATGGCTACACCTTC; CDR3: CASSQRTGDYGYTF
J: TRBJ1-2; size: -; V: TRBV28; D: -; DNA: TGTGCCAGCAGTTTCGTGGCCACCCCCGGCTACACCTTC; CDR3: CASSFVATPGYTF
J: TRBJ1-1; size: -; V: TRBV11-2; D: -; DNA: TGTGCCAGCAGCTTATATCAGTTGAACACTGAAGCTTTCTTT; CDR3: CASSLYQLNTEAFF
J: TRBJ2-5; size: -; V: TRBV7-3; D: TRBD2; DNA: TGTGCCAGCAGCCCTGGACTAGCGGGAGGCCCCGGGGCCCAGTACTTC; CDR3: CASSPGLAGGPGAQYF
J: TRBJ2-7; size: few; V: TRBV5-6; D: TRBD1; DNA: TGTGCCAGCAGCCCTGACAGGGCCCCCTACGAGCAGTACTTC; CDR3: CASSPDRAPYEQYF
J: TRBJ2-5; size: -; V: TRBV28; D: -; DNA: TGTGCCAGCAGTTTGGTAGGGGCAGGGTTGGGCGAGACCCAGTACTTC; CDR3: CASSLVGAGLGETQYF
J: TRBJ1-4; size: -; V: TRBV5-8; D: TRBD1; DNA: TGTGCCAGCAGCACAGGGACAGGAGGCAATGAAAAACTGTTTTTT; CDR3: CASSTGTGGNEKLFF
J: TRBJ1-5; size: -; V: TRBV5-6; D: TRBD1; DNA: TGTGCCAGCAGGCGAGGACAGGGGTTAAATCAGCCCCAGCATTTT; CDR3: CASRRGQGLNQPQHF
J: TRBJ2-1; size: once; V: TRBV19; D: -; DNA: TGTGCCAGTAGTCCTGCCCTGACCAGTCGAGGGAATGAGCAGTTCTTC; CDR3: CASSPALTSRGNEQFF
J: TRBJ1-2; size: -; V: TRBV6-6; D: -; DNA: TGTGCCAGCAGTCGTGAGGGCTATGGCTACACCTTC; CDR3: CASSREGYGYTF
J: TRBJ2-7; size: -; V: TRBV6-1; D: TRBD1; DNA: TGTGCCAGCTTGACAGGGTTCTACGAGCAGTACTTC; CDR3: CASLTGFYEQYF
J: TRBJ1-1; size: -; V: TRBV7-3; D: TRBD1; DNA: TGTGCCAGCAGCAAACAGGGGTCCACTGAAGCTTTCTTT; CDR3: CASSKQGSTEAFF
J: TRBJ2-5; size: -; V: TRBV5-1; D: TRBD1; DNA: TGCGCCAGCAGCTTGACGGACAGGGCTCCAGAGACCCAGTACTTC; CDR3: CASSLTDRAPETQYF
J: TRBJ2-1; size: -; V: TRBV30; D: TRBD2; DNA: TGTGCCTGGAGTGCCGCCACTAGCGGGAGAGGGAATGAGCAGTTCTTC; CDR3: CAWSAATSGRGNEQFF
J: TRBJ1-4; size: -; V: TRBV6-5; D: TRBD1; DNA: TGTGCCAGCAGTTACGGGACAGGGAACGATGAAAAACTGTTTTTT; CDR3: CASSYGTGNDEKLFF
J: TRBJ1-3; size: -; V: TRBV27; D: TRBD1; DNA: TGTGCCAGCAGTTCCGGGACAGGGTTTTTTTCTGGAAACACCATATATTTT; CDR3: CASSSGTGFFSGNTIYF
J: TRBJ1-1; size: -; V: TRBV28; D: -; DNA: TGTGCCACCCTAAAGTCGAACACTGAAGCTTTCTTT; CDR3: CATLKSNTEAFF
J: TRBJ1-1; size: -; V: TRBV19; D: -; DNA: TGTGCCAGTAGTGAAACAGGGTTGTACACTGAAGCTTTCTTT; CDR3: CASSETGLYTEAFF
J: TRBJ1-6; size: -; V: TRBV27; D: -; DNA: TGTGCCAGCACCACTTCTAGCCCCCTCCACTTT; CDR3: CASTTSSPLHF
J: TRBJ1-2; size: -; V: TRBV7-2; D: -; DNA: TGTGCCAGCAGCTACGAGAACCGACCGACAGGCCATGGCTACACCTTC; CDR3: CASSYENRPTGHGYTF
J: TRBJ1-5; size: -; V: TRBV5-1; D: TRBD1; DNA: TGCGCCAGCAGCTTGGGGGACAGGGGTGGCAATCAGCCCCAGCATTTT; CDR3: CASSLGDRGGNQPQHF
J: TRBJ2-7; size: -; V: TRBV28; D: -; DNA: TGTGCCAGCAGTCTTAGTCCCAGGACAGTGGGAAGGATTTACGAGCAGTACTTC; CDR3: CASSLSPRTVGRIYEQYF
J: TRBJ2-2; size: -; V: TRBV5-1; D: -; DNA: TGCGCCAGCAGCCCCTTAGAAAACACCGGGGAGCTGTTTTTT; CDR3: CASSPLENTGELFF
J: TRBJ2-3; size: -; V: TRBV27; D: TRBD2; DNA: TGTGCCAGCAGTTTGAGGGTAGGGCTAGCGGGAACAGATACGCAGTATTTT; CDR3: CASSLRVGLAGTDTQYF
J: TRBJ2-3; size: -; V: TRBV28; D: -; DNA: TGTGCCAGCAGTTCGGTGGGAGGGGGTCGCACAGATACGCAGTATTTT; CDR3: CASSSVGGGRTDTQYF
J: TRBJ1-1; size: -; V: TRBV14; D: TRBD1; DNA: TGTGCCAGCAGCCAAGTTGGAGGGGGCATCCTCGCTTTCTTT; CDR3: CASSQVGGGILAFF
J: TRBJ1-1; size: -; V: TRBV13; D: -; DNA: TGTGCCAGCAGCTCCTTCCGGGTAGCTTTCTTT; CDR3: CASSSFRVAFF